The clone carrying this T cell receptor beta chain was observed a single time. This specimen belongs to a study of T cell changes during pregnancy in multiple sclerosis. Generated by immunoSEQ multiplex PCR, the TCRdb table keeps only in-frame clones and is missing some. The sample carries about 80,000 clones, approximately 90% recorded once. Germline CDR1 is SGDLS and CDR2 is YYNGEE. This CDR3 spans 16 amino acids. V was cut by 0 bases and J by 0 bases, with 10 bases left in between. The starting material was peripheral blood, obtained before pregnancy. This TCR was recovered from a female donor with multiple sclerosis, enrolled in a pregnancy study. J is TRBJ2-1 and V is TRBV9, with D unclear. The CDR3: CASSVVASYSYNEQFF. CDR3 bases: TGTGCCAGCAGCGTAGTAGCTTCGTACTCCTACAATGAGCAGTTCTTC.